This TCR beta chain was sequenced during a study of blood T cells in healthy people across ages. V shed 5 bases and J shed 0 bases, with 14 bases lying between them. There are 15 residues in the CDR3. Per germline, CDR1 LGHNA and CDR2 YSLEER. Combining a sample-barcoded 5' primer with a J-beta primer mix, a second PCR ran for 7 to 11 cycles. TCRdb passed the 5' RACE reads through MiXCR, listing each CDR3 protein once. Seen here are approximately 1.5 million distinct CDR3 sequences, around 40% observed once, and the top ten hold approximately 4%. The V call is TRBV4-3, the J call TRBJ2-7, with D possibly matching TRBD2 (6 bases). The sample consisted of blood. The source is a woman under 30 in good health. The CDR3 protein is CASSGSAGYSYEQYF. The CDR3 nucleotides are TGCGCCAGCAGCGGTTCCGCGGGGTACTCCTACGAGCAGTACTTC.